This TCR beta chain appears in the sequencing data of a study of beta chain features in type 1 diabetes. The wider study: The study examined around 100 million sorted cells across all samples.

Remarks on this clone: Its matching antigen is unknown.

Germline-derived CDR1 and CDR2 are MNHNY and SVGAGI (reference sequence). V was trimmed by 0 bases and J by 6 bases, leaving 9 bases between them. The CDR3 is 14 amino acids. Sequenced material consisted of expressed TCRB transcripts (all of the isolated RNA was reverse transcribed). TCRdb keeps only in-frame clones here, not all; method: immunoSEQ multiplex PCR. The sample consists of over 100,000 clones, less than 20% of them appearing once. Regarding the study as a whole: Patients with Type 1 diabetes showed moderately but significantly shorter TCRB CDR3s in all four CD4+ subsets. Patients' naive, central memory and regulatory TCRB repertoires appeared more alike than those of healthy donors. Among type 1 diabetes patients, VDJ junctions had fewer insertions and more deletions.

The material sequenced was central memory CD4+ T cells from blood. The rearrangement joins TRBV6-6 to TRBJ2-1; no clear D. This receptor was taken from a man younger than 40 with type 1 diabetes. The DNA of the CDR3 is TGTGCCAGCAGTTACTCAAAGGGTAGCAATGAGCAGTTCTTC. Translation: CASSYSKGSNEQFF.